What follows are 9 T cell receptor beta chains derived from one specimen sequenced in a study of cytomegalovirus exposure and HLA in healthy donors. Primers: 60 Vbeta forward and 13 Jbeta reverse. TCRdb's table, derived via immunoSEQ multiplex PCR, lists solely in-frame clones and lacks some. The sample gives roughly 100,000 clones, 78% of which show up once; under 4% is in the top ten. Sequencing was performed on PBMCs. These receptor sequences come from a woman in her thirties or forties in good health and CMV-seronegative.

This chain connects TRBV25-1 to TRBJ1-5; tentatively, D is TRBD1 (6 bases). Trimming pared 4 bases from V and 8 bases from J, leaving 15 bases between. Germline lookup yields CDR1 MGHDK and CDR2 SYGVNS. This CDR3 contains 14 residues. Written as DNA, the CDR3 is TGTGCCAGCAGTGCCACAGGGTATCTTAAGCCCCAGCATTTT. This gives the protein CASSATGYLKPQHF.

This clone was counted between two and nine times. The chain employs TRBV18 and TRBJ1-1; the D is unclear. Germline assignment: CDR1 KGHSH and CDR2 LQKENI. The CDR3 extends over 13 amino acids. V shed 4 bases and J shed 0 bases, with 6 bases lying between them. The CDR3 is CASSLRVNTEAFF. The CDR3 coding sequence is TGTGCCAGCTCACTGAGGGTGAACACTGAAGCTTTCTTT. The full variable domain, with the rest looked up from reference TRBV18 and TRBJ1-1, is NAGVMQNPRHLVRRRGQEARLRCSPMKGHSHVYWYRQLPEEGLKFMVYLQKENIIDESGMPKERFSAEFPKEGPSILRIQQVVRGDSAAYFCASSLRVNTEAFFGQGTRLTVV.

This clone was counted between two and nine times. CDR3 protein: CASTKYPTDRGYEQYF. The CDR3 nucleotides are TGTGCCAGCACCAAATACCCGACCGACAGAGGCTACGAGCAGTACTTC. The gene calls are TRBV7-9 and TRBJ2-7; D perhaps matches TRBD1 (5 bases). The CDR3 spans 16 residues. Per germline, CDR1 SEHNR and CDR2 FQNEAQ (reference sequence). V gave up 7 bases and J gave up 3 bases, with 22 bases separating them.

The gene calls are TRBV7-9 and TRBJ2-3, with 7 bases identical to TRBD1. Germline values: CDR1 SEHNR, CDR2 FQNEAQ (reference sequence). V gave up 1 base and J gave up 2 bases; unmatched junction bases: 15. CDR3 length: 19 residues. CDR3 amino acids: CASSLGPRDSRYLTDTQYF. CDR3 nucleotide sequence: TGTGCCAGCAGCTTAGGGCCCCGGGACAGCCGCTACCTCACAGATACGCAGTATTTT.

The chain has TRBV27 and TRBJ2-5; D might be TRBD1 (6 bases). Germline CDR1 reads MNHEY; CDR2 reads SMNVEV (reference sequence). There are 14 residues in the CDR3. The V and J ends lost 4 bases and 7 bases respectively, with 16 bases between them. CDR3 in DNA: TGTGCCAGCAGTTCCGCGGACAGCCGTCGGACCCAGTACTTC. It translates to CASSSADSRRTQYF.

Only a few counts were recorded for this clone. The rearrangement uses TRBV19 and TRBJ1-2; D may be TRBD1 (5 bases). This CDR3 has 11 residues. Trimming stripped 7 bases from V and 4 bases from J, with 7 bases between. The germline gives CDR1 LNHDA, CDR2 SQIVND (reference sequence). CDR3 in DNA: TGTGCCAGTACTCAGGGCTATGGCTACACCTTC. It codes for CASTQGYGYTF.

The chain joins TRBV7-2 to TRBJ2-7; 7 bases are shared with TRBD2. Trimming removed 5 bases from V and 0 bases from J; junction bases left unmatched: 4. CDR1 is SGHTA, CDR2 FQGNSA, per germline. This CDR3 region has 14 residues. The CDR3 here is CASSGGGISYEQYF. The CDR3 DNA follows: TGTGCCAGCAGCGGGGGGGGGATCTCCTACGAGCAGTACTTC.

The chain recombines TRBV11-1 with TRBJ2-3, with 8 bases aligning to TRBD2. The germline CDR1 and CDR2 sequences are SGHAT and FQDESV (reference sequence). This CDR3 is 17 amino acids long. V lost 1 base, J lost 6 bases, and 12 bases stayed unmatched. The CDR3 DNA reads TGTGCCAGCAGCTTAGGGATCGTAGCGGGACTGCGGGATACGCAGTATTTT. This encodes CASSLGIVAGLRDTQYF. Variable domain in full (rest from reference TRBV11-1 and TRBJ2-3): EAEVAQSPRYKITEKSQAVAFWCDPISGHATLYWYRQILGQGPELLVQFQDESVVDDSQLPKDRFSAERLKGVDSTLKIQPAELGDSAMYLCASSLGIVAGLRDTQYFGPGTRLTVL.

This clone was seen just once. The CDR3 is CASRSTHNYGYTF. CDR3 coding DNA: TGTGCCAGCAGGTCGACTCATAACTATGGCTACACCTTC. The J gene is TRBJ1-2, the V gene TRBV6-6; no clear D. Germline-derived CDR1 and CDR2 are MNHNY and SVGAGI (reference sequence). There are 13 residues in the CDR3. V was clipped by 6 bases and J by 1 base, with 9 bases between them.